The source of this T cell receptor (beta chain) is a study of T cells expressing NK-cell markers. Overall study context: It was sorted CD3+CD56+NKG2C+, CD3+CD56+NKG2C- and CD3+CD56-NKG2C+ T cells that supplied the TCR beta repertoires.

TCRdb reprocessed the 5' RACE reads, with one entry per CDR3 protein and no DNA. Across about 160,000 distinct CDR3 sequences, the top ten clones capture around 20% of the sample. The CDR3 is 13 amino acids. Germline V gene lookup returns CDR1 SGDLS and CDR2 YYNGEE. The sample consisted of blood T cells: a sorted CD56 or NKG2C T cell subset, CD4+ or CD8+ T cells, or bulk PBMC T cells (not recorded which). This rearrangement joins TRBV9 to TRBJ2-7; without DNA, the TCRdb call of TRBD2 cannot be checked. The clonotype comes from a man aged 18-70 years in good health. CDR3 sequence: CASSGPPGYEQYF.